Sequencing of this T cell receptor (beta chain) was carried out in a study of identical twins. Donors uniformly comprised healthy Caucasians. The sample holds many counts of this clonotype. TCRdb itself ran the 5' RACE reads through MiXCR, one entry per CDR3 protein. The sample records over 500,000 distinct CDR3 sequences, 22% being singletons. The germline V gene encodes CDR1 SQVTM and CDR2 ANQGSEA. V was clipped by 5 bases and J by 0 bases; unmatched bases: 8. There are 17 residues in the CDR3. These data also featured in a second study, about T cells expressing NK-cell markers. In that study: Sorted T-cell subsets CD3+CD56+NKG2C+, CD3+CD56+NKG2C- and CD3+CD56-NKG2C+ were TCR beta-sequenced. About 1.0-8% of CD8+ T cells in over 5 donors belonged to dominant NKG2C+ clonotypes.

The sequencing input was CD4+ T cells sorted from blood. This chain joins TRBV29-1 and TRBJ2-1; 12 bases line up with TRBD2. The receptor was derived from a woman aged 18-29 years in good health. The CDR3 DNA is TGCAGCGTTATGAGACTAGCGGGAGAGAGCTCCTACAATGAGCAGTTCTTC. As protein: CSVMRLAGESSYNEQFF.